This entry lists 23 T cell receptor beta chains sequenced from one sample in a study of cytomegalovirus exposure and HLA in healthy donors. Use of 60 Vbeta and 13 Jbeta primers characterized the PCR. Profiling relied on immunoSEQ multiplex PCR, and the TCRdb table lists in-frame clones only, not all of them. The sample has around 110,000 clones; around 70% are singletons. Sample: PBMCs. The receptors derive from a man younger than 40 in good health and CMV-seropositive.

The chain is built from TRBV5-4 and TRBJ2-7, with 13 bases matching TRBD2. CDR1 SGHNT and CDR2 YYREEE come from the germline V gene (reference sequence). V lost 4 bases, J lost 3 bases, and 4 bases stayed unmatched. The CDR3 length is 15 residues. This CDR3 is CASSLRTSGGYEQYF. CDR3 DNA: TGTGCCAGCAGCCTCAGGACTAGCGGGGGCTACGAGCAGTACTTC.

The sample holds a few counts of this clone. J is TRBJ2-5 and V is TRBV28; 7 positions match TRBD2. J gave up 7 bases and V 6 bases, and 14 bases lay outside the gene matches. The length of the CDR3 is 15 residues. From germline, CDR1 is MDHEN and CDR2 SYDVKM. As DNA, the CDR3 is TGTGCCAGCAGCCCCTTTAGGACTAGAGGAGGGACCCAGTACTTC. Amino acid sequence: CASSPFRTRGGTQYF.

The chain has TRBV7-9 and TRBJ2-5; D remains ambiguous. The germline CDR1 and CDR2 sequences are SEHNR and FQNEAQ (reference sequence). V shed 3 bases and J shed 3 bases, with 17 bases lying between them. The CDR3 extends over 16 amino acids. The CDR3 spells CASSFLRLAVEETQYF. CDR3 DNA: TGTGCCAGCAGCTTCCTTCGGTTAGCAGTCGAAGAGACCCAGTACTTC.

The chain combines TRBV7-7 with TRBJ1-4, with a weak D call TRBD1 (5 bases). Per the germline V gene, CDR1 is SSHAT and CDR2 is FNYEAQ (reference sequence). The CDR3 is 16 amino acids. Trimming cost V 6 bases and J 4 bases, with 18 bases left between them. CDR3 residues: CASSQRLAGGNEKLFF. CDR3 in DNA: TGTGCCAGCAGTCAACGGCTAGCGGGGGGTAATGAAAAACTGTTTTTT.

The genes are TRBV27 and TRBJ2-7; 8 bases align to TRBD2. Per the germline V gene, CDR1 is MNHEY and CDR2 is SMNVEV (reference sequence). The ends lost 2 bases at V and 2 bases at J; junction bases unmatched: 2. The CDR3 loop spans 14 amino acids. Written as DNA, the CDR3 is TGTGCCAGCAGTTTACCGGGAGGGACCTACGAGCAGTACTTC. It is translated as CASSLPGGTYEQYF.

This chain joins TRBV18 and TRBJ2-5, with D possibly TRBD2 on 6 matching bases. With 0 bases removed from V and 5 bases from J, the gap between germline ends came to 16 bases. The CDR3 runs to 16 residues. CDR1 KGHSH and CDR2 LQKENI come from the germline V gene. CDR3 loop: CASSPPDMEGSETQYF. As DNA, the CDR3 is TGTGCCAGCTCACCACCGGACATGGAGGGGTCGGAGACCCAGTACTTC.

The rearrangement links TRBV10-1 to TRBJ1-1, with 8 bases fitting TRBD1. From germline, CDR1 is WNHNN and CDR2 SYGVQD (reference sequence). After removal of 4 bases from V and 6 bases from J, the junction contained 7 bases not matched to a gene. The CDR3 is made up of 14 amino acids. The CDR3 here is CASSGTGLIAEAFF. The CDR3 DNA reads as TGCGCCAGCAGTGGGACAGGGTTGATCGCTGAAGCTTTCTTT.

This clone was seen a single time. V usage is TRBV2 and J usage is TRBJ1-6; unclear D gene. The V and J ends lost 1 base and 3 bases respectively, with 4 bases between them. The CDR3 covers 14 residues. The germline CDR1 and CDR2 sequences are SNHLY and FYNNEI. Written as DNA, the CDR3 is TGTGCCAGCAGTGAAGACAGCTATAATTCACCCCTCCACTTT. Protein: CASSEDSYNSPLHF.

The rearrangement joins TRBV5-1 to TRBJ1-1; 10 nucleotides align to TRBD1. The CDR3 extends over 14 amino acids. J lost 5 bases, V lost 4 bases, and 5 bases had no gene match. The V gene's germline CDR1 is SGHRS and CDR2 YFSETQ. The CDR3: CASSPGQGYTEAFF. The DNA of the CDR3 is TGCGCCAGCAGCCCGGGACAGGGGTATACTGAAGCTTTCTTT.

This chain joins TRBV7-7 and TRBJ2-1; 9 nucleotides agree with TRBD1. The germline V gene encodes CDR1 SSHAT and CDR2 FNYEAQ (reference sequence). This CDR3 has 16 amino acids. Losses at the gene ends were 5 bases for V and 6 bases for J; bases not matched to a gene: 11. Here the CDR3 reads CASSQTGTGKLNEQFF. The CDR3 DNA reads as TGTGCCAGCAGCCAGACCGGGACAGGGAAGCTCAATGAGCAGTTCTTC.

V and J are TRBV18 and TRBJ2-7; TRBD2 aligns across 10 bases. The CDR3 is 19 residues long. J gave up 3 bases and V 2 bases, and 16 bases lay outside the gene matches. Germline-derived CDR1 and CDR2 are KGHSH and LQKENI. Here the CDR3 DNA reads TGTGCCAGCTCACCAGGTTTAGCGGGGGGCCAAGGGGTAAACTACGAGCAGTACTTC. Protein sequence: CASSPGLAGGQGVNYEQYF. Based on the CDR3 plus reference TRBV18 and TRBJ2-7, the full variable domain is NAGVMQNPRHLVRRRGQEARLRCSPMKGHSHVYWYRQLPEEGLKFMVYLQKENIIDESGMPKERFSAEFPKEGPSILRIQQVVRGDSAAYFCASSPGLAGGQGVNYEQYFGPGTRLTVT.

DNA for the CDR3: TGTGCCAGCAGCTTTTACAGGGAAAACACTGAAGCTTTCTTT. Its translation is CASSFYRENTEAFF. The genes are TRBV13 and TRBJ1-1, with D possibly TRBD1 on 6 matching bases. The V gene's germline CDR1 is PRHDT and CDR2 FYEKMQ (reference sequence). Trimming left V 3 bases short and J 2 bases short, with 10 bases between. This CDR3 is built from 14 residues.

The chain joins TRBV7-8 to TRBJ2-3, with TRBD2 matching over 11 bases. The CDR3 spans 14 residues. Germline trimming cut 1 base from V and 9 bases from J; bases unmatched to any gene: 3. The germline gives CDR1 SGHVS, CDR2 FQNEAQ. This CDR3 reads CASSLERLAGTQYF. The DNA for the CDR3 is TGTGCCAGCAGCTTAGAGAGACTAGCGGGGACGCAGTATTTT.

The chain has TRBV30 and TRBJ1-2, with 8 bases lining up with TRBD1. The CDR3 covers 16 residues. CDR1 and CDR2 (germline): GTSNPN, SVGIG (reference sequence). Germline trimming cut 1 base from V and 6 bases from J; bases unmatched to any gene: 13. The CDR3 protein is CAWSDSPTGAYNGYTF. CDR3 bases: TGTGCCTGGAGTGACTCCCCGACAGGGGCATATAATGGCTACACCTTC.

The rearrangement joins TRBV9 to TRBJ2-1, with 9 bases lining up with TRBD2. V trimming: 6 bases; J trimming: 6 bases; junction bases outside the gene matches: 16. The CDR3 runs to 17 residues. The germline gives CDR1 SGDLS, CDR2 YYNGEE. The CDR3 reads CASKSLEGSGGRNEQFF. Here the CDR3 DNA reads TGTGCCAGCAAATCACTAGAGGGTAGCGGGGGCCGCAATGAGCAGTTCTTC.

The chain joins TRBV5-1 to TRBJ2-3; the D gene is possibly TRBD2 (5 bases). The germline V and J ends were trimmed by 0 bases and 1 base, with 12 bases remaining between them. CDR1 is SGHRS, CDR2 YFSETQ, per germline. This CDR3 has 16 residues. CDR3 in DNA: TGCGCCAGCAGCTTGGCCGTGTTCGGGGGCACAGATACGCAGTATTTT. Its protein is CASSLAVFGGTDTQYF.

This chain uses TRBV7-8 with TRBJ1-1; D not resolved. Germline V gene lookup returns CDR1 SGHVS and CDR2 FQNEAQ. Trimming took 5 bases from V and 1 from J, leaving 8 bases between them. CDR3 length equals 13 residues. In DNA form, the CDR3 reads TGTGCCAGCAGCCGGTACAGGAACACTGAAGCTTTCTTT. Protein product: CASSRYRNTEAFF.

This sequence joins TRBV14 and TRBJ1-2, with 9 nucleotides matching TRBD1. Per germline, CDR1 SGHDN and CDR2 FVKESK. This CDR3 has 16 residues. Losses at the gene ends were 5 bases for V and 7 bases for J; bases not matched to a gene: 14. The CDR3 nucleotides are TGTGCCAGCAGCTCAATCTTTGAGGGGACAGGGACTGGCTACACCTTC. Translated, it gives CASSSIFEGTGTGYTF.

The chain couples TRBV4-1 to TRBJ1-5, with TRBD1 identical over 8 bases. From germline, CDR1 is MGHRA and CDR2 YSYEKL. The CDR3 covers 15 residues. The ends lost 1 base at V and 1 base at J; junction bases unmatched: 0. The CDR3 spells CASSQGDRSNQPQHF. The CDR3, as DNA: TGCGCCAGCAGCCAAGGGGACAGGAGCAATCAGCCCCAGCATTTT.

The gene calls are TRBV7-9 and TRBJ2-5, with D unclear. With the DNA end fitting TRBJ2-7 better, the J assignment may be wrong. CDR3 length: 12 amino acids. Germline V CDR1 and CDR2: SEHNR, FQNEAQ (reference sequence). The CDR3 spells CASSSPPTEQYF. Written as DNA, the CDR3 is TGTGCCAGCAGCTCGCCCCCCACCGAGCAGTACTTC.

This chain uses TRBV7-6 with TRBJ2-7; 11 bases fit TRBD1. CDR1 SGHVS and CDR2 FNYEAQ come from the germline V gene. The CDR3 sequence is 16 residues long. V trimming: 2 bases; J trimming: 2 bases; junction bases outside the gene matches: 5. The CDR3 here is CASSLRGTGGTYEQYF. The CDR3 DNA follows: TGTGCCAGCAGCTTAAGAGGGACAGGGGGGACCTACGAGCAGTACTTC. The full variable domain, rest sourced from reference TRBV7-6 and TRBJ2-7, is GAGVSQSPRYKVTKRGQDVALRCDPISGHVSLYWYRQALGQGPEFLTYFNYEAQQDKSGLPNDRFSAERPEGSISTLTIQRTEQRDSAMYRCASSLRGTGGTYEQYFGPGTRLTVT.

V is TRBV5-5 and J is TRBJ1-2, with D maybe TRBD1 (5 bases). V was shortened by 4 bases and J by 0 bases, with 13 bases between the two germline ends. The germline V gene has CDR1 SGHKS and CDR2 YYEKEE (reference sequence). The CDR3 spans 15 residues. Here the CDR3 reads CASSRPTGSNYGYTF. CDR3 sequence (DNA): TGTGCCAGCAGCCGACCCACAGGCTCTAACTATGGCTACACCTTC.

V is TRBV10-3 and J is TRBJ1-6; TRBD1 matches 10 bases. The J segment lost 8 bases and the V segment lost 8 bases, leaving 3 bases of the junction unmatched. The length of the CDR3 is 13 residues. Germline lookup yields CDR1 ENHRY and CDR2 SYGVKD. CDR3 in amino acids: CAIRDRGDSPLHF. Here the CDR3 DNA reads TGTGCCATCCGGGACAGGGGAGATTCACCCCTCCACTTT.